The 15 T cell receptor beta chains given below trace back to one sample, sequenced in a study of T cell changes during pregnancy in multiple sclerosis. Assay: immunoSEQ multiplex PCR; the TCRdb copy retains only in-frame clones and omits some. The data contain some 40,000 clones, 93% of them singletons. Sequencing used CD4+ T cells from peripheral blood mononuclear cells, obtained in the first trimester of pregnancy. The origin of the receptors is a female donor with multiple sclerosis, enrolled in a pregnancy study.

The chain links TRBV15 to TRBJ1-2; a weak D match, TRBD1 (6 bases). This CDR3 is 14 amino acids long. V shed 5 bases and J shed 4 bases, with 14 bases lying between them. Germline values: CDR1 LNHNV, CDR2 YYDKDF (reference sequence). The CDR3 sequence: CATSPRTATYGYTF. CDR3 DNA: TGTGCCACCAGCCCTAGGACAGCTACCTATGGCTACACCTTC.

This clone occurred a few times. The rearrangement joins TRBV12-5 to TRBJ2-3; D may be TRBD1 (5 bases). Trimming cost V 3 bases and J 1 base, with 5 bases left between them. Germline V gives CDR1 LGHNT, CDR2 FRNRAP. CDR3 length: 13 residues. CDR3 coding DNA: TGTGCTAGTGGTTTAGGGGGCACAGATACGCAGTATTTT. It encodes CASGLGGTDTQYF.

The rearrangement uses TRBV27 and TRBJ1-5; possibly TRBD1 for D (5 bases). The CDR3 consists of 15 residues. Germline V gene sequence: CDR1 MNHEY, CDR2 SMNVEV (reference sequence). Trimming removed 6 bases from V and 1 base from J, with 13 bases in between. The CDR3 DNA reads TGTGCCAGCAGGCAACAGGTCGGAAGCAATCAGCCCCAGCATTTT. Protein product: CASRQQVGSNQPQHF.

The rearrangement uses TRBV7-9 and TRBJ1-5, with 8 bases that match TRBD1. The CDR3 runs to 18 residues. With 5 bases clipped from V and 1 base from J, the junction kept 13 bases outside the gene matches. Germline CDR1 and CDR2: SEHNR and FQNEAQ (reference sequence). The CDR3 bases are TGTGCCAGCAGCCGATCGGTTTCGCGACAGGGGAGCAATCAGCCCCAGCATTTT. It codes for CASSRSVSRQGSNQPQHF.

This clone was seen once. The V call is TRBV5-8, the J call TRBJ2-7; 9 bases agree with TRBD1. The germline CDR1 and CDR2 sequences are SGHTS and YDEGEE. The CDR3 covers 13 residues. V gave up 5 bases and J gave up 7 bases; unmatched junction bases: 7. CDR3 residues: CASSSGQGWEQYF. The CDR3 region has the DNA TGTGCCAGCAGTTCGGGACAGGGCTGGGAGCAGTACTTC.

The rearrangement joins TRBV7-3 to TRBJ2-1; D remains unclear. The CDR3 has 15 residues. V lost 2 bases to trimming and J lost 10 bases, with 18 bases between them. Germline CDR1 is SGHTA and CDR2 is FQGTGA. The CDR3 region has the DNA TGTGCCAGCAGCTTATTTCCGGCGGAAGGATACGAGCAGTTCTTC. Protein product: CASSLFPAEGYEQFF.

V gene TRBV11-1 combines with J gene TRBJ2-5, with D possibly matching TRBD2 (5 bases). The CDR3 contains 14 residues. Per germline, CDR1 SGHAT and CDR2 FQDESV (reference sequence). The ends were cut back, 9 bases at V and 1 base at J, with 15 bases in the middle. CDR3 region: CASKGAEVQETQYF. CDR3 coding DNA: TGTGCCAGTAAGGGAGCGGAGGTCCAAGAGACCCAGTACTTC.

This chain links TRBV29-1 with TRBJ2-3, with 13 bases matching TRBD2. Germline CDR1 is SQVTM and CDR2 is ANQGSEA. The junction had 3 bases not matched to a gene; V was cut back by 6 bases and J by 6 bases. The CDR3 runs 13 residues. This CDR3 is CSVVTSGRDTQYF. DNA of the CDR3: TGCAGCGTAGTGACTAGCGGGAGGGATACGCAGTATTTT.

This chain links TRBV29-1 with TRBJ1-4, with D perhaps TRBD1 (6 bases). Germline V gene lookup returns CDR1 SQVTM and CDR2 ANQGSEA. CDR3 length: 16 residues. Trimming removed 4 bases from V and 4 bases from J, with 19 bases in between. The CDR3: CSVGSGALKGNEKLFF. CDR3 bases: TGCAGCGTTGGGTCAGGGGCCTTAAAGGGTAATGAAAAACTGTTTTTT.

The CDR3 bases are TGTGCCAGCAGCGTAGAGAGCTCTGGAAACACCATATATTTT. As protein: CASSVESSGNTIYF. The chain carries TRBV9 and TRBJ1-3; no clear D. Trimming took 0 bases from V and 0 from J, leaving 4 bases between them. The CDR3 is 14 amino acids. Germline-derived CDR1 and CDR2 are SGDLS and YYNGEE.

This sequence joins TRBV7-2 and TRBJ1-3, with a possible D match to TRBD1 (5 bases). Germline V CDR1 and CDR2: SGHTA, FQGNSA. V was trimmed by 1 base and J by 2 bases, leaving 12 bases between them. The CDR3 extends over 16 amino acids. The CDR3 is CASSLDSGGAGNTIYF. DNA for the CDR3: TGTGCCAGCAGCTTAGATTCCGGGGGAGCTGGAAACACCATATATTTT.

This sequence joins TRBV4-3 and TRBJ2-3; 8 nucleotides agree with TRBD2. The ends lost 3 bases at V and 1 base at J; junction bases unmatched: 9. CDR1 and CDR2 (germline): LGHNA, YSLEER. This CDR3 contains 17 residues. In DNA, the CDR3 is TGCGCCAGCAGCCAGGATTGGGCGGGGGGCGGCACAGATACGCAGTATTTT. It translates to CASSQDWAGGGTDTQYF.

The V and J genes are TRBV19 and TRBJ2-3, with D perhaps matching TRBD1 (7 bases). Germline V gene lookup returns CDR1 LNHDA and CDR2 SQIVND (reference sequence). Between the trimmed V and J ends, which lost 4 bases and 4 bases, there was a span of 12 bases. This CDR3 region has 14 residues. The CDR3 sequence: CASSRQGEADTQYF. Here the CDR3 DNA reads TGTGCCAGTAGTAGGCAGGGGGAGGCAGATACGCAGTATTTT.

The rearrangement links TRBV7-3 to TRBJ2-2; 9 nucleotides match TRBD1. V was clipped by 5 bases and J by 2 bases; unmatched bases: 3. Germline V lookup: CDR1 SGHTA, CDR2 FQGTGA. This CDR3 has 15 amino acids. CDR3 sequence: CASSLQGANTGELFF. DNA for the CDR3: TGTGCCAGCAGCCTACAGGGGGCCAACACCGGGGAGCTGTTTTTT.

The chain couples TRBV29-1 to TRBJ1-1, with TRBD1 matching 8 bases. The germline CDR1 and CDR2 sequences are SQVTM and ANQGSEA. The J segment lost 0 bases and the V segment lost 6 bases, leaving 9 bases of the junction unmatched. This CDR3 comprises 15 residues. The CDR3 region has the DNA TGCAGCGTGCTATCCAGGGGGCTCGTGAACACTGAAGCTTTCTTT. Translated, it gives CSVLSRGLVNTEAFF.